This TCR beta chain is drawn from a study of cytomegalovirus exposure and HLA in healthy donors. Details on this clone: Its antigen is undetermined.

With V trimmed by 5 bases and J by 6 bases, 4 bases remained unmatched. The CDR3 contains 13 residues. Germline V gene data show CDR1 as MNHEY and CDR2 as SMNVEV (reference sequence). Study-level results: Further analysis was carried out later, and it showed several of the most significant clusters appearing linked to common viral pathogens. TCR association rates varied by HLA locus in a later analysis, with DRB1 highest and HLA-C lowest. Trimming of TCR beta V- and J-genes showed a link, identified in a later analysis, to a missense DCLRE1C variant.

There were likely unrecorded immune exposures, though donors were nominally healthy when sampled. It was with 60 Vbeta and 13 Jbeta primers that the PCR ran. TCRdb keeps only in-frame clones here, not all; method: immunoSEQ multiplex PCR. The table lists 150,000 to 200,000 clones, roughly 75% of them singletons. This clonotype was sampled from a woman aged 25 to 45 in good health and CMV-seronegative. The specimen was PBMCs. The chain has TRBV27 and TRBJ2-1, with 7 bases matching TRBD1. The DNA for the CDR3 is TGTGCCAGCAGTAGACAGGGTTCCAATGAGCAGTTCTTC. Residues: CASSRQGSNEQFF.